The 29 T cell receptor beta chains reported below all come from one sample, sequenced in a study of patients and donors after allogeneic stem cell transplantation. Using its own MiXCR run on the RT-PCR reads, TCRdb lists one record per CDR3 protein. The sample carries roughly 200,000 distinct CDR3 sequences, roughly two fifths recorded once. The sequenced sample was blood, either unsorted or a sorted T cell fraction (not recorded which). These receptors all come from a human donor who was either an allogeneic HSCT recipient or a stem cell or donor lymphocyte infusion donor (not recorded which). It is not recorded whose cells these are; they may come from a transplant donor.

The rearrangement links TRBV9 to TRBJ1-2; a weak D match, TRBD1 (6 bases). This CDR3 contains 16 residues. With 4 bases removed from V and 4 bases from J, the gap between germline ends came to 20 bases. CDR1 is SGDLS and CDR2 is YYNGEE in the germline V gene. CDR3 sequence reads: CASSLTGDRRSYGYTF. CDR3 coding DNA: TGTGCCAGCAGCCTAACTGGTGACAGGCGTTCCTATGGCTACACCTTC.

This clonotype was counted between two and nine times. The chain employs TRBV10-3 and TRBJ1-5; 8 bases align to TRBD1. Germline values: CDR1 ENHRY, CDR2 SYGVKD. This CDR3 has 14 residues. V lost 6 bases, J lost 2 bases, and 3 bases stayed unmatched. CDR3 DNA: TGTGCCATCAGATCGGACAGGGGCAATCAGCCCCAGCATTTT. This sequence encodes CAIRSDRGNQPQHF.

The CDR3 region has the DNA TGTGCCATCAGGGCGGGATTCAACGACGAGCAGTACTTC. It codes for CAIRAGFNDEQYF. The chain employs TRBV10-3 and TRBJ2-7, with D possibly being TRBD2 (6 bases). Trimming pared 6 bases from V and 5 bases from J, leaving 14 bases between. CDR1 is ENHRY, CDR2 SYGVKD, per germline. There are 13 residues in the CDR3.

CDR3 nucleotide sequence: TGTGCCACCAGTGACCCCGGGACAGGGCTTGATACGCAGTATTTT. Translating it yields CATSDPGTGLDTQYF. J is TRBJ2-3 and V is TRBV24-1; 9 positions match TRBD1. The CDR3 is 15 residues long. V dropped 4 bases and J dropped 6; count of bases not matched to a gene: 7. Germline CDR1 and CDR2: KGHDR and SFDVKD.

The CDR3 spells CSAIRAPNTEAFF. In DNA form, the CDR3 reads TGCAGTGCAATACGGGCGCCTAACACTGAAGCTTTCTTT. The chain joins TRBV20-1 to TRBJ1-1; D is ambiguous. Trimming shortened V by 6 bases and J by 2 bases, and 13 bases separated the two germline ends. Per the germline V gene, CDR1 is DFQATT and CDR2 is SNEGSKA (reference sequence). The CDR3 totals 13 residues.

This clonotype showed up just a few times. The chain links TRBV12-3 or TRBV12-4 to TRBJ1-6; D remains ambiguous. This CDR3 spans 13 amino acids. V dropped 3 bases and J dropped 7 bases, with 7 bases sitting between them. CDR3 sequence (DNA): TGTGCCAGCAGTTTCGGGTTAAATTCACCCCTCCACTTT. Protein: CASSFGLNSPLHF.

The chain combines TRBV3-1 with TRBJ1-2; 10 bases are a match to TRBD1. Germline V lookup: CDR1 LGHDT, CDR2 YNNKEL (reference sequence). The CDR3 is 14 residues long. Trimming at V came to 3 bases and at J to 6 bases, leaving 4 bases not matched to a gene. The CDR3 loop is CASSHVDRGNGYTF. The CDR3, as DNA: TGTGCCAGCAGCCACGTGGACAGGGGGAATGGCTACACCTTC.

The chain carries TRBV12-3 or TRBV12-4 and TRBJ1-6; no reliable D call. V lost 3 bases and J 9 bases, leaving 6 bases between the germline ends. The length of the CDR3 is 12 residues. The CDR3 here is CASSFSPSPLHF. The DNA for the CDR3 is TGTGCCAGCAGTTTTAGCCCTTCACCCCTCCACTTT.

This clonotype was seen a handful of times. The chain employs TRBV6-5 and TRBJ2-6; D ambiguous. CDR3 length: 17 amino acids. Germline-derived CDR1 and CDR2 are MNHEY and SVGAGI. Trimming pared 9 bases from V and 1 base from J, leaving 19 bases between. CDR3 nucleotide sequence: TGTGCCAGTACCACGCATGGTCGTGGGTCTGGGGCCAACGTCCTGACTTTC. Its translation: CASTTHGRGSGANVLTF.

There are a few counts of this clonotype. The chain couples TRBV29-1 to TRBJ1-5; tentative D call: TRBD1 (6 bases). V lost 7 bases and J lost 0, with 13 bases in between. The CDR3 loop spans 14 amino acids. Germline CDR1 and CDR2: SQVTM and ANQGSEA. The CDR3 loop is CSAWGGDSNQPQHF. In nucleotides, the CDR3 is TGCAGCGCCTGGGGGGGCGATAGCAATCAGCCCCAGCATTTT.

The gene calls are TRBV5-5 and TRBJ2-1; TRBD1 is a possible D gene (5 bases). CDR1 is SGHKS and CDR2 is YYEKEE in the germline V gene (reference sequence). This CDR3 is built from 15 residues. The V and J ends lost 2 bases and 7 bases respectively, with 16 bases between them. The CDR3 bases are TGTGCCAGCAGCTTATCAGGGTCTTTCGCAAATGAGCAGTTCTTC. Translation: CASSLSGSFANEQFF.

This clonotype was detected only a few times. This rearrangement joins TRBV12-3 or TRBV12-4 to TRBJ1-2; 10 bases agree with TRBD1. V lost 7 bases, J lost 7 bases, and 6 bases stayed unmatched. CDR3 size: 13 residues. The CDR3 DNA follows: TGTGCCAGCACGAGGACAGGGGGTATTGGCTACACCTTC. Protein product: CASTRTGGIGYTF.

The rearrangement links TRBV5-6 to TRBJ2-1; perhaps TRBD2 as D (6 bases). The V gene lost 0 bases and the J gene lost 3 bases, with 10 bases spanning the gap. This CDR3 has 15 residues. Germline V gene data show CDR1 as SGHDT and CDR2 as YYEEEE. Here the CDR3 DNA reads TGTGCCAGCAGCTTGGCGATAGCGGTCTACAATGAGCAGTTCTTC. Amino acid sequence: CASSLAIAVYNEQFF. Combining the CDR3 with reference TRBV5-6 and TRBJ2-1 gives the whole variable domain DAGVTQSPTHLIKTRGQQVTLRCSPKSGHDTVSWYQQALGQGPQFIFQYYEEEERQRGNFPDRFSGHQFPNYSSELNVNALLLGDSALYLCASSLAIAVYNEQFFGPGTRLTVL.

The rearrangement links TRBV12-3 or TRBV12-4 to TRBJ1-1; D is unresolved. The CDR3 contains 15 residues. V lost 5 bases and J 1 base, leaving 14 bases between the germline ends. This CDR3 reads CASSLTETPNTEAFF. Written as DNA, the CDR3 is TGTGCCAGCAGTCTGACTGAGACTCCGAACACTGAAGCTTTCTTT.

Only a few counts were recorded for this clonotype. This sequence joins TRBV19 and TRBJ2-6; D is tentatively TRBD1 or TRBD2 (5 bases each). The germline gives CDR1 LNHDA, CDR2 SQIVND (reference sequence). V was cut by 1 base and J by 2 bases, with 9 bases left in between. The CDR3 runs 16 residues. This CDR3 reads CASSIGRDPGANVLTF. The CDR3 nucleotides are TGTGCCAGTAGTATAGGCAGGGACCCTGGGGCCAACGTCCTGACTTTC.

V and J are TRBV7-9 and TRBJ2-5, with 12 bases lining up with TRBD2. The CDR3 has 18 amino acids. From germline, CDR1 is SEHNR and CDR2 FQNEAQ (reference sequence). After removal of 6 bases from V and 5 bases from J, the junction contained 16 bases not matched to a gene. The CDR3 region is CASSSGLAGPLFPETQYF. The DNA of the CDR3 is TGTGCCAGCAGTTCCGGACTAGCGGGGCCTCTTTTTCCGGAGACCCAGTACTTC.

The table lists this clonotype with a few counts. The chain combines TRBV5-1 with TRBJ1-5, with D possibly TRBD1 on 5 matching bases. The CDR3 covers 15 residues. From germline, CDR1 is SGHRS and CDR2 YFSETQ. Trimming took 4 bases from V and 0 from J, leaving 11 bases between them. CDR3 nucleotide sequence: TGCGCCAGCAGCCCCGACAGTTATAGCAATCAGCCCCAGCATTTT. It yields the protein CASSPDSYSNQPQHF.

The CDR3 spells CSATASPNEKLFF. The CDR3 DNA is TGCAGTGCGACAGCCTCACCTAATGAAAAACTGTTTTTT. The rearrangement uses TRBV20-1 and TRBJ1-4, with D possibly being TRBD1 (5 bases). Germline V gene sequence: CDR1 DFQATT, CDR2 SNEGSKA (reference sequence). V was trimmed by 6 bases and J by 3 bases, leaving 11 bases between them. This CDR3 has 13 residues.

This chain connects TRBV7-8 to TRBJ2-1; TRBD2 matches at 15 bases. This CDR3 comprises 17 residues. Germline V lookup: CDR1 SGHVS, CDR2 FQNEAQ. V dropped 0 bases and J dropped 6; count of bases not matched to a gene: 3. CDR3 loop: CASSLARGLAGGNEQFF. CDR3 nucleotides: TGTGCCAGCAGCTTAGCGAGGGGACTAGCGGGGGGCAATGAGCAGTTCTTC.

The chain combines TRBV3-1 with TRBJ2-3; D may be TRBD1 or TRBD2 (6 bases each). Germline CDR1 is LGHDT and CDR2 is YNNKEL (reference sequence). The CDR3 loop spans 15 amino acids. The V and J ends lost 0 bases and 3 bases respectively, with 10 bases between them. The CDR3 region has the DNA TGTGCCAGCAGCCAAGAAGGGGGGTCGACAGATACGCAGTATTTT. Translation: CASSQEGGSTDTQYF.

Of note for this clonotype: This may come from a read error, since a much larger clone is one base off. The chain has TRBV4-2 and TRBJ1-5; D is perhaps TRBD1 (6 bases). The CDR3 contains 15 residues. In germline, CDR1 is LGHNA, CDR2 YNFKEQ. CDR3: CANSQGGTNNQPQHF. The CDR3 bases are TGTGCCAACAGCCAAGGGGGGACAAATAATCAGCCCCAGCATTTT.

This clonotype was observed a handful of times. The V gene is TRBV20-1, the J gene TRBJ1-4; TRBD1 agrees at 7 bases. V shed 2 bases, J shed 1 base, and the junction held 13 bases outside the gene matches. Germline loops: CDR1 DFQATT, CDR2 SNEGSKA (reference sequence). The CDR3 runs 18 residues. CDR3 amino acids: CSARLLMDRMVTNEKLFF. The CDR3 DNA reads as TGCAGTGCTAGACTCCTGATGGACAGGATGGTAACTAATGAAAAACTGTTTTTT.

This clonotype was counted only a few times. In DNA form, the CDR3 reads TGTGCCATTTTTCCGGGACAGGGAACCACAGATACGCAGTATTTT. It encodes CAIFPGQGTTDTQYF. V gene TRBV10-3 combines with J gene TRBJ2-3; TRBD1 aligns across 9 bases. V lost 9 bases, J lost 2 bases, and 9 bases stayed unmatched. Looked up from germline, CDR1 is ENHRY and CDR2 is SYGVKD. The CDR3 extends over 15 amino acids.

This sequence joins TRBV9 and TRBJ1-4, with D perhaps matching TRBD1 (5 bases). V gave up 5 bases and J gave up 7 bases, with 18 bases separating them. Germline assignment: CDR1 SGDLS and CDR2 YYNGEE. The CDR3 extends over 15 amino acids. CDR3 coding DNA: TGTGCCAGCAGTTACCGGGGGGACGTTTTTGAAAAACTGTTTTTT. It is translated as CASSYRGDVFEKLFF.

The rearrangement uses TRBV20-1 and TRBJ1-5, with TRBD1 matching 8 bases. The V segment lost 1 base and the J segment 3 bases; nucleotides outside the gene matches: 11. The length of the CDR3 is 17 residues. Per the germline V gene, CDR1 is DFQATT and CDR2 is SNEGSKA (reference sequence). The chain's CDR3 is CSARVAGGYSSNQPQHF. The CDR3 DNA reads TGCAGTGCTAGAGTGGCAGGGGGCTATTCTTCCAATCAGCCCCAGCATTTT.

Only a few counts were recorded for this clonotype. The chain is built from TRBV5-5 and TRBJ2-3; 9 bases map to TRBD1. CDR1 and CDR2 (germline): SGHKS, YYEKEE (reference sequence). V gave up 4 bases and J gave up 2 bases; unmatched junction bases: 5. This CDR3 is 15 amino acids long. The DNA of the CDR3 is TGTGCCAGCAGCACCGGACAGGGGTACACAGATACGCAGTATTTT. This codes for CASSTGQGYTDTQYF.

CDR3 nucleotides: TGTGCCAGCAACCCGGGACAGGGAGGAAACATTCAGTACTTC. Its translation: CASNPGQGGNIQYF. The chain employs TRBV5-5 and TRBJ2-4; TRBD1 matches at 9 bases. Germline loops: CDR1 SGHKS, CDR2 YYEKEE (reference sequence). This CDR3 is built from 14 residues. The J segment lost 6 bases and the V segment lost 6 bases, leaving 7 bases of the junction unmatched.

The chain recombines TRBV7-8 with TRBJ1-1; D is possibly TRBD1 (5 bases). The germline CDR1 and CDR2 sequences are SGHVS and FQNEAQ. The CDR3 has 14 residues. The V end was cut by 5 bases, the J end by 0 bases, with 10 bases between. The CDR3: CASSLPGVNTEAFF. CDR3 nucleotide sequence: TGTGCCAGCAGCCTTCCGGGGGTGAACACTGAAGCTTTCTTT.

The genes are TRBV3-1 and TRBJ1-5, with 9 bases aligning to TRBD1. Trimming took 4 bases from V and 6 from J; bases not matched to a gene: 4. The germline gives CDR1 LGHDT, CDR2 YNNKEL (reference sequence). The CDR3 is made up of 14 amino acids. CDR3 sequence reads: CASSRGTGLQPQHF. The CDR3 DNA is TGTGCCAGCAGCCGCGGGACAGGGCTTCAGCCCCAGCATTTT. Filled out from reference TRBV3-1 and TRBJ1-5, the complete variable domain reads DTAVSQTPKYLVTQMGNDKSIKCEQNLGHDTMYWYKQDSKKFLKIMFSYNNKELIINETVPNRFSPKSPDKAHLNLHINSLELGDSAVYFCASSRGTGLQPQHFGDGTRLSIL.